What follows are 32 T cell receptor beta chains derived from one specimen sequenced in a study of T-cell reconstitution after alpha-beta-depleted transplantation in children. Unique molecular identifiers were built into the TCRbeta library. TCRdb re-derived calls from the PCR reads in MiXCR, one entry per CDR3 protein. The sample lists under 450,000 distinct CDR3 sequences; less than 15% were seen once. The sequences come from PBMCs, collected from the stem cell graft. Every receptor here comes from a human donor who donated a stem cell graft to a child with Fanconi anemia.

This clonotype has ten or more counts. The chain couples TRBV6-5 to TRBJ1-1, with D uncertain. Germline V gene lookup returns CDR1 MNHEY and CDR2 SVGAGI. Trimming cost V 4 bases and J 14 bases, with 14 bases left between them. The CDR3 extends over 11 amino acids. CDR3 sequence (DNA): TGTGCCAGCAGTTTGTTTCGGGAAGTGTTCTTT. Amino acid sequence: CASSLFREVFF.

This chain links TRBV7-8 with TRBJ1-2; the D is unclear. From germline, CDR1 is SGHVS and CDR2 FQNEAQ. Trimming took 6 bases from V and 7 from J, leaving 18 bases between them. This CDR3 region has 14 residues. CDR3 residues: CASRDSGRIRGYTF. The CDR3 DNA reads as TGTGCCAGCAGGGACTCCGGGCGGATCCGTGGCTACACCTTC.

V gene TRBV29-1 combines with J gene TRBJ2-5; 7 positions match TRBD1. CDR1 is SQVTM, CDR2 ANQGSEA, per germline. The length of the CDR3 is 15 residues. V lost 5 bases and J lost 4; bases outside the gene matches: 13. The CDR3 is CSVRDTGAIRETQYF. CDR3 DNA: TGCAGCGTTCGCGACACAGGGGCAATTCGAGAGACCCAGTACTTC.

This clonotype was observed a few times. The CDR3 here is CASTFGPTSGNEQYF. As DNA, the CDR3 is TGTGCCAGCACCTTCGGCCCTACCTCAGGAAACGAGCAGTACTTC. J is TRBJ2-7 and V is TRBV7-2, with no clear D. This CDR3 is 15 amino acids long. Deletions cut 7 bases from V and 5 bases from J, with 21 bases between. CDR1 and CDR2 (germline): SGHTA, FQGNSA.

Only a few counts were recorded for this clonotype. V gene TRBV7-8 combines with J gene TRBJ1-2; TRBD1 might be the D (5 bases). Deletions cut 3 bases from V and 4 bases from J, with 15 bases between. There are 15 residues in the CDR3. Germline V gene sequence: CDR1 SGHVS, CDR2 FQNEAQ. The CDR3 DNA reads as TGTGCCAGCAGCTTTAACACAGACAGTTCCTATGGCTACACCTTC. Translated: CASSFNTDSSYGYTF.

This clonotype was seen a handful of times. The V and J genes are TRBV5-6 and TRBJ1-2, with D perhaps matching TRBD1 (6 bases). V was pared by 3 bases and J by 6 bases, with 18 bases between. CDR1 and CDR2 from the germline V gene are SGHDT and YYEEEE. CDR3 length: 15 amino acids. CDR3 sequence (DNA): TGTGCCAGCAGCTCCCGCCCGGGGGCGCTTCATGGCTACACCTTC. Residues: CASSSRPGALHGYTF.

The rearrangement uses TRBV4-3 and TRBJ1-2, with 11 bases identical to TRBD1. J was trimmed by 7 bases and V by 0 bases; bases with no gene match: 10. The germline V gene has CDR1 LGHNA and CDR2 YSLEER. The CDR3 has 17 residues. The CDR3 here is CASSQDPGTGGFGGYTF. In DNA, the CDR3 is TGCGCCAGCAGCCAAGATCCCGGGACAGGGGGATTCGGTGGCTACACCTTC.

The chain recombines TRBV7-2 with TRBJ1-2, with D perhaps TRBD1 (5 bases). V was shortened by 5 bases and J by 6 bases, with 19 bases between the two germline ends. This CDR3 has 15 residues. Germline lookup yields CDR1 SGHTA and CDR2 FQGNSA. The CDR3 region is CASSPGTIRGNGYTF. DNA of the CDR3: TGTGCCAGCAGCCCCGGTACTATTAGGGGAAATGGCTACACCTTC.

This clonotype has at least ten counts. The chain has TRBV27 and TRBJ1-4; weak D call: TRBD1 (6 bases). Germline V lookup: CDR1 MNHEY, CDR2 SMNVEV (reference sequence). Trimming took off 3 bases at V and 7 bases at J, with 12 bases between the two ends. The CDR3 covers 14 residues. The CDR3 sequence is CASSLGGWGEKLFF. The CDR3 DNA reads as TGTGCCAGCAGTTTGGGGGGCTGGGGTGAAAAACTGTTTTTT.

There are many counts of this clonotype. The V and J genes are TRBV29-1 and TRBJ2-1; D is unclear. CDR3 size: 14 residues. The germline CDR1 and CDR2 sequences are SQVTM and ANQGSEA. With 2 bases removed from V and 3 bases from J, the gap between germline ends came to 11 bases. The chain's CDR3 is CSVEIPRVYNEQFF. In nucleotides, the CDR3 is TGCAGCGTTGAAATCCCTAGGGTCTACAATGAGCAGTTCTTC.

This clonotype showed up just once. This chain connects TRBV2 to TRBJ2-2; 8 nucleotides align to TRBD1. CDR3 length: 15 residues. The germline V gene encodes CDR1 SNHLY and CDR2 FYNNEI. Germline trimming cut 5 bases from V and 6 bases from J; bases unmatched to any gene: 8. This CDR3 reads CASSSAQGAPGELFF. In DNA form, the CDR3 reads TGTGCCAGCAGTTCCGCTCAGGGGGCGCCCGGGGAGCTGTTTTTT.

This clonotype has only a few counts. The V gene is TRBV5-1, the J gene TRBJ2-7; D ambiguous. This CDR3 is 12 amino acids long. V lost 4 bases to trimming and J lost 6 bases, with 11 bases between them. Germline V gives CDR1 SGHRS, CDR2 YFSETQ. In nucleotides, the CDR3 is TGCGCCAGCAGCGACCTAGACGGCGAGCAGTACGTC. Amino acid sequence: CASSDLDGEQYV.

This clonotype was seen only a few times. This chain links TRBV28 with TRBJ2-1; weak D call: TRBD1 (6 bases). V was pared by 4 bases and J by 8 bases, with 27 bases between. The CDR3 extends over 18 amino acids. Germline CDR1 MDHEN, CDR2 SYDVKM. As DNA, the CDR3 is TGTGCCAGCAGTTGGGAAGGGGGTACGCAGACTGGGAGCGATGAGCAGTTCTTC. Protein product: CASSWEGGTQTGSDEQFF. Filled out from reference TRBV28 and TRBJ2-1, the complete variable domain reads DVKVTQSSRYLVKRTGEKVFLECVQDMDHENMFWYRQDPGLGLRLIYFSYDVKMKEKGDIPEGYSVSREKKERFSLILESASTNQTSMYLCASSWEGGTQTGSDEQFFGPGTRLTVL.

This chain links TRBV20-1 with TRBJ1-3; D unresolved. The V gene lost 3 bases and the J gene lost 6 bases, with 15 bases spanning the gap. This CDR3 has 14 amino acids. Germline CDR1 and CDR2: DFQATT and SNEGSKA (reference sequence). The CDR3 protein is CSASIRESVNTIYF. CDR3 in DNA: TGCAGTGCTAGTATCCGGGAGAGCGTAAACACCATATATTTT.

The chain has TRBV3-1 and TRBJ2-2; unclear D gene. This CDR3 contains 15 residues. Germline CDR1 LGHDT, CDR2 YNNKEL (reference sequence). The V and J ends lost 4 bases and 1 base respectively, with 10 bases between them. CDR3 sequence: CASSPQLLNTGELFF. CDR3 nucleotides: TGTGCCAGCAGCCCACAGCTACTGAACACCGGGGAGCTGTTTTTT.

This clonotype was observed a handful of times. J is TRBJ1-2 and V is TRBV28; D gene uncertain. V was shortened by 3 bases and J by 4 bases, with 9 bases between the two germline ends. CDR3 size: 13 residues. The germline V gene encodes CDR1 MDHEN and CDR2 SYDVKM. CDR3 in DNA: TGTGCCAGCAGTTTGTTAATAAGCTATGGCTACACCTTC. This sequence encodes CASSLLISYGYTF.

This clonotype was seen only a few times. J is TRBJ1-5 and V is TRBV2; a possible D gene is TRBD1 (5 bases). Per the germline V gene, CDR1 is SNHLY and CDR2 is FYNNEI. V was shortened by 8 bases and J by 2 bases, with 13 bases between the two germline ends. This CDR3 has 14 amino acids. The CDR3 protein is CASGSEGRNQPQHF. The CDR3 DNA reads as TGTGCCAGCGGCTCTGAGGGGCGCAATCAGCCCCAGCATTTT.

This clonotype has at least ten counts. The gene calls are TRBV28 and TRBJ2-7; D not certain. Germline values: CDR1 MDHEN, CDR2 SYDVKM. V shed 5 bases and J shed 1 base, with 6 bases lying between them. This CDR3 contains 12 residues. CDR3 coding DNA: TGTGCCAGCAGTAGCAGATCCTACGAGCAGTACGTC. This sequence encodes CASSSRSYEQYV.

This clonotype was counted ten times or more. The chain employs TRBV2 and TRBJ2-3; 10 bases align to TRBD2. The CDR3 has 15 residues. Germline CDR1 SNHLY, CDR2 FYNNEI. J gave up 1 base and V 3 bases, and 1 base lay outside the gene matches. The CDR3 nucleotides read TGTGCCAGCAGTGAGCTAGCGGGGGGCACAGATACGCAGTATTTT. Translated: CASSELAGGTDTQYF.

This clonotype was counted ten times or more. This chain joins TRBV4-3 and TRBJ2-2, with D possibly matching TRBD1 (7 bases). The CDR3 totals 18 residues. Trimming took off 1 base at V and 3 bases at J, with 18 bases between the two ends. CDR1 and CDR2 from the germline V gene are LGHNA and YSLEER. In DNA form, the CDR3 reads TGCGCCAGCAGCCAAGTGTTCGGGGGCAGGGGGGACACCGGGGAGCTGTTTTTT. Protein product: CASSQVFGGRGDTGELFF.

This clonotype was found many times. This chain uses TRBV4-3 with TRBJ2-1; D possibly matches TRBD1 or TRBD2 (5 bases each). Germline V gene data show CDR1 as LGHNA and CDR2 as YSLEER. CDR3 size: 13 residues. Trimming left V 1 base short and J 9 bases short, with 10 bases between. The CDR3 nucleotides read TGCGCCAGCAGCCAAGTTTGGGGGTCTGAGCAGTTCTTC. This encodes CASSQVWGSEQFF.

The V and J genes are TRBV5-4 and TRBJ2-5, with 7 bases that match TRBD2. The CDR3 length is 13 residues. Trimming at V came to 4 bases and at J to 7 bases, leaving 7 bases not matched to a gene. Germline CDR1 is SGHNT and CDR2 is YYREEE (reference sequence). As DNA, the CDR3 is TGTGCCAGCAGCCTAGGAGGGGAGGGGACCCAGTACTTC. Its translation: CASSLGGEGTQYF.

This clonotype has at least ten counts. The CDR3, as DNA: TGTGCCAGCAGTTTATCCTCATCTCCCTACGGGACTTATAATGAGCAGTTCTTC. Protein product: CASSLSSSPYGTYNEQFF. This chain connects TRBV28 to TRBJ2-1; tentative D call: TRBD2 (6 bases). With 1 base removed from V and 7 bases from J, the gap between germline ends came to 23 bases. CDR1 is MDHEN and CDR2 is SYDVKM in the germline V gene. This CDR3 spans 18 amino acids. Full variable domain (missing parts from reference TRBV28 and TRBJ2-1): DVKVTQSSRYLVKRTGEKVFLECVQDMDHENMFWYRQDPGLGLRLIYFSYDVKMKEKGDIPEGYSVSREKKERFSLILESASTNQTSMYLCASSLSSSPYGTYNEQFFGPGTRLTVL.

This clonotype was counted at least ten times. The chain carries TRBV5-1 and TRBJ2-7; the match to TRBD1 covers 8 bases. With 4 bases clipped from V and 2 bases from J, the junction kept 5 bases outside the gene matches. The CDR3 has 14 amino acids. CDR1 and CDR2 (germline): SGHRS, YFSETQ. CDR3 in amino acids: CASSPQGATYEQYF. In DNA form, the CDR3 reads TGCGCCAGCAGCCCTCAGGGGGCCACCTACGAGCAGTACTTC.

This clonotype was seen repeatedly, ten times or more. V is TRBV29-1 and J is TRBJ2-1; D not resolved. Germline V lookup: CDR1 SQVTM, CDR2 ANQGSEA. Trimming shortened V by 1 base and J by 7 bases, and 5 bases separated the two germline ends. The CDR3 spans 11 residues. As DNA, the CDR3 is TGCAGCGTTGAAGGTTTGAATGAGCAGTTCTTC. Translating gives CSVEGLNEQFF.

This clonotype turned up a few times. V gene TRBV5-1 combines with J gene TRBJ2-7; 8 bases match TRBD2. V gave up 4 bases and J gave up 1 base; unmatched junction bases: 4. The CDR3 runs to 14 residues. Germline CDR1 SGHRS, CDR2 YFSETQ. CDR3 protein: CASSLAGASYEQYF. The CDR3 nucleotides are TGCGCCAGCAGCCTAGCGGGTGCATCCTACGAGCAGTACTTC. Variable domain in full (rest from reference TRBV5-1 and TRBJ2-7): KAGVTQTPRYLIKTRGQQVTLSCSPISGHRSVSWYQQTPGQGLQFLFEYFSETQRNKGNFPGRFSGRQFSNSRSEMNVSTLELGDSALYLCASSLAGASYEQYFGPGTRLTVT.

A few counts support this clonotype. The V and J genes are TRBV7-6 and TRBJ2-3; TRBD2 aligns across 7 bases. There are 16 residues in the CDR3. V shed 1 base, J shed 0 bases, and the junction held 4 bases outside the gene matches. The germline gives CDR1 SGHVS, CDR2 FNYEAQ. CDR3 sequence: CASSLELAQSTDTQYF. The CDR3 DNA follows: TGTGCCAGCAGCTTAGAACTAGCGCAAAGCACAGATACGCAGTATTTT.

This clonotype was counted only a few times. This chain's CDR3 is CASSFEGILTDTQYF. CDR3 DNA: TGTGCCAGCAGCTTTGAGGGTATTCTCACAGATACGCAGTATTTT. J is TRBJ2-3 and V is TRBV7-9; tentative D call: TRBD2 (5 bases). CDR3 length: 15 residues. The V end was cut by 3 bases, the J end by 2 bases, with 12 bases between. The germline V gene has CDR1 SEHNR and CDR2 FQNEAQ (reference sequence).

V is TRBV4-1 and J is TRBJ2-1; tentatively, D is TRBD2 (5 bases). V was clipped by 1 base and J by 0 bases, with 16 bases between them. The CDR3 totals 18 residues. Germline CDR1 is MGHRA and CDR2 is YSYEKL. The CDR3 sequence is CASSQGGTTGSSYNEQFF. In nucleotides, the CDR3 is TGCGCCAGCAGCCAAGGAGGAACGACGGGGAGCTCCTACAATGAGCAGTTCTTC.

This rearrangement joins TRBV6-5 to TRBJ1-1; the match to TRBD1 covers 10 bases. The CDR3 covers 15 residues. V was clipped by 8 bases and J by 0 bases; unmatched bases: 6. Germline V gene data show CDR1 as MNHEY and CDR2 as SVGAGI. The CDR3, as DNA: TGTGCCAGCTGCCGGGACAGGGGCATGAACACTGAAGCTTTCTTT. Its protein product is CASCRDRGMNTEAFF.

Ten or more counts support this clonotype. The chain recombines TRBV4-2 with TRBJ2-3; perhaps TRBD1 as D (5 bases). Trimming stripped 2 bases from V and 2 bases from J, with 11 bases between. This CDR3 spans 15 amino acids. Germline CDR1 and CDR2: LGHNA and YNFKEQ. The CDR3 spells CASSQHRGVTDTQYF. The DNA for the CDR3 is TGTGCCAGCAGCCAACATAGGGGCGTCACAGATACGCAGTATTTT.

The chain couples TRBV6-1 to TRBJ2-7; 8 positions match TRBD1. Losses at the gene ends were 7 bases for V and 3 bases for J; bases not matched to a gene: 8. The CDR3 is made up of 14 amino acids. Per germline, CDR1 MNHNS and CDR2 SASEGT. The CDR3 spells CASKETGDGYEQYV. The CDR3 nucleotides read TGTGCCAGCAAGGAGACAGGGGACGGCTACGAGCAGTACGTC.